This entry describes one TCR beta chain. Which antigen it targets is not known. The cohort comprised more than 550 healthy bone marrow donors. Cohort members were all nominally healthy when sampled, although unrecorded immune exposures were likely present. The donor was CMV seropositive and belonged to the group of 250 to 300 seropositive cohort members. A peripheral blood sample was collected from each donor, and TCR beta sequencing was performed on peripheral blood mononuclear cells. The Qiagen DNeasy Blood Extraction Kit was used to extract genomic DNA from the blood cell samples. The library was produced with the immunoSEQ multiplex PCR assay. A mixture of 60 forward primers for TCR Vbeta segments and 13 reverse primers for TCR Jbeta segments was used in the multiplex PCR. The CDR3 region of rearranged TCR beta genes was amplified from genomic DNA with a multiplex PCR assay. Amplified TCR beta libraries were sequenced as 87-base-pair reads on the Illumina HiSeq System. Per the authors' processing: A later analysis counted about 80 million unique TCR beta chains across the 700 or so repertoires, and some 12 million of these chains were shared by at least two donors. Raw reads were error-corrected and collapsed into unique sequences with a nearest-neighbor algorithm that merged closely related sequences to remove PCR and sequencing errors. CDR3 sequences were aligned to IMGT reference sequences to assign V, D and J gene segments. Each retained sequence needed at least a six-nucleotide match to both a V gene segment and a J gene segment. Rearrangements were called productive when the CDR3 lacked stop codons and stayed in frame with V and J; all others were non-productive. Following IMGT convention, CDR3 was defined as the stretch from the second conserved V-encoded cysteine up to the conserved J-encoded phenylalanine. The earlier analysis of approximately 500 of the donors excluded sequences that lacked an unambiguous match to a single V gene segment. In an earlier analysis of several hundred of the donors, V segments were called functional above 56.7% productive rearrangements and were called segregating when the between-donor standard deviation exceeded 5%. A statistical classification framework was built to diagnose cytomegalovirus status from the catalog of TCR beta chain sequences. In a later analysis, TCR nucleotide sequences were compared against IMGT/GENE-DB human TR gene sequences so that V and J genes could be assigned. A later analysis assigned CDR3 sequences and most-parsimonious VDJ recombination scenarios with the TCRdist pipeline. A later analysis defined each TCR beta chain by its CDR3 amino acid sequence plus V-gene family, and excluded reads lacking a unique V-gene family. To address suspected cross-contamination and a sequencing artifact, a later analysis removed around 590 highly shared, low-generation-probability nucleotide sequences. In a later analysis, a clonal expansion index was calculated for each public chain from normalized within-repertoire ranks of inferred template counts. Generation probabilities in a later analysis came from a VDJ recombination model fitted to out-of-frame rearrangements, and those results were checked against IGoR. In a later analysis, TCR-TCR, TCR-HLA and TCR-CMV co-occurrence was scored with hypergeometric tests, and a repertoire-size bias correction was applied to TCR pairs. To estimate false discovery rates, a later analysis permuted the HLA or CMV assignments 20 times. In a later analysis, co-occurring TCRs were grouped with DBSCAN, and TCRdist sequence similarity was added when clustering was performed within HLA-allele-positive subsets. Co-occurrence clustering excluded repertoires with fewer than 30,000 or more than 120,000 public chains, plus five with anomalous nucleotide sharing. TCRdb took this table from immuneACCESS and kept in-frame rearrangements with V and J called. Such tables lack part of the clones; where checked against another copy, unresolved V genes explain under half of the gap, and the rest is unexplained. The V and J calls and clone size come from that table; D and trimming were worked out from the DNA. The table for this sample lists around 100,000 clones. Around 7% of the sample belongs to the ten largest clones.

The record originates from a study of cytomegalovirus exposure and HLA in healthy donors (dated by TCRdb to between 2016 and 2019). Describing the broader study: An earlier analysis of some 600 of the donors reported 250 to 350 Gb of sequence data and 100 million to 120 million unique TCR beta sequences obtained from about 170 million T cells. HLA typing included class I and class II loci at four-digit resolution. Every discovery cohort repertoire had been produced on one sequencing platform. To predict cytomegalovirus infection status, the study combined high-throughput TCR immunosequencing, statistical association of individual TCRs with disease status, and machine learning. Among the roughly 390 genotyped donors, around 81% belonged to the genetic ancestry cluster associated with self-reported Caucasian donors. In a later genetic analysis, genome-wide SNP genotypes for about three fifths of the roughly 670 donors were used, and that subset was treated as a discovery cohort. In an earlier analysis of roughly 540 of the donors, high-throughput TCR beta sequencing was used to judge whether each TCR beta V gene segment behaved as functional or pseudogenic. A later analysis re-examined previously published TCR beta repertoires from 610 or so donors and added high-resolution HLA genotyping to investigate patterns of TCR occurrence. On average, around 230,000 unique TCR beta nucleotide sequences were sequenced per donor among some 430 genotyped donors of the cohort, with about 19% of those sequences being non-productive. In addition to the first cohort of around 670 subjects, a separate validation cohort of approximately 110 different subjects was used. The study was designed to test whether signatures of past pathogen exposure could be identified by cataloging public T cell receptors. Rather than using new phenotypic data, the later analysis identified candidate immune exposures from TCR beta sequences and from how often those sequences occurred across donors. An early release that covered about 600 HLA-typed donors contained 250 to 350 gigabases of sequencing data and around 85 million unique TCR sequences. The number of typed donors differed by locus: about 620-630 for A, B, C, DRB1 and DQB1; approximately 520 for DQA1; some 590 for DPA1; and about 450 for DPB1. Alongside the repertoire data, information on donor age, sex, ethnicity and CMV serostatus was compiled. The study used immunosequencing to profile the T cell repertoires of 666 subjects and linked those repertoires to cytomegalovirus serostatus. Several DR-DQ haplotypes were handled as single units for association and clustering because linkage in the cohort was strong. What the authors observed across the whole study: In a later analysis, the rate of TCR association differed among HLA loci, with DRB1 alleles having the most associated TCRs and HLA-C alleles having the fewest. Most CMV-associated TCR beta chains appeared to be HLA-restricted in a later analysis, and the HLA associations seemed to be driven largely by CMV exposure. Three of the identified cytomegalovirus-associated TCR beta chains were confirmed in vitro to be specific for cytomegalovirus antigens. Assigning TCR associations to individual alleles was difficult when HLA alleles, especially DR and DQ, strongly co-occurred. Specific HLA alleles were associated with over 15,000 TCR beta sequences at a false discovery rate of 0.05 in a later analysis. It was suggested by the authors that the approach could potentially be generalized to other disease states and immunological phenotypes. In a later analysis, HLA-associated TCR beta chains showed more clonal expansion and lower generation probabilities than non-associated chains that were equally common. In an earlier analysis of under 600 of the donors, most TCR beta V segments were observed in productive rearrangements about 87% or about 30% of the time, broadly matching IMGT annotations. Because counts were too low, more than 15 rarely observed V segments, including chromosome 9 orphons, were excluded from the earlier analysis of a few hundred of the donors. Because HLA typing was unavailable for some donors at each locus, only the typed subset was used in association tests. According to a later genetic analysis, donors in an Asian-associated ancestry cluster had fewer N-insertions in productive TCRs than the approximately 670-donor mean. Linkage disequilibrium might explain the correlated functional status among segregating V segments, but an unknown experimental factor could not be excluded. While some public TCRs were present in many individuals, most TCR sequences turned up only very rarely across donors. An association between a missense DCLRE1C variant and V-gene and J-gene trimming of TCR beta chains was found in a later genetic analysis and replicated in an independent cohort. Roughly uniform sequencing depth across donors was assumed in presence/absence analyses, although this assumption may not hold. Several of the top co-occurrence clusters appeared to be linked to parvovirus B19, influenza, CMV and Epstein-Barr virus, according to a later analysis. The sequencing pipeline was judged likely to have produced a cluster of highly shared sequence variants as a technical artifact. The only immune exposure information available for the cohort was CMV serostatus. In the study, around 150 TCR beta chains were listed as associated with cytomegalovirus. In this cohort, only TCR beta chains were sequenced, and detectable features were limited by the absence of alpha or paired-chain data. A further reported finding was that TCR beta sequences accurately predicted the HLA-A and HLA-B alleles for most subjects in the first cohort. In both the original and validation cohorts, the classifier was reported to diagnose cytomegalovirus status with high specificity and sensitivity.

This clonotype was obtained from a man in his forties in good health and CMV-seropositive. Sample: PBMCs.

The CDR3 amino acid sequence is: CASRVGTTNGETQYF. The sequenced DNA: TGCGCCAGCAGGGTCGGGACTACCAATGGAGAGACCCAGTACTTC. Recombination linked TRBV5-1 to TRBJ2-5, and 7 bases in between align with TRBD2. Inclusive of the bounding cysteine and phenylalanine, the CDR3 is 15 residues long. Just CDR3 DNA is preserved here, 45 bases in frame from base 1. Looking up the germline V gene yields CDR1 SGHRS and CDR2 YFSETQ. Clipping removes 5 bases from V and 4 bases from J, with 11 as the unmatched junction base count.